The 26 T cell receptor beta chains listed next were all sequenced from one sample in a study of cytomegalovirus exposure and HLA in healthy donors. The study ran its PCR with 60 Vbeta and 13 Jbeta primers. Sequencing was performed with immunoSEQ multiplex PCR; in TCRdb, only in-frame clones are kept and a portion is missing. Among over 110,000 clones listed, about four fifths were seen once. The sample was PBMCs. The receptors shown here come from a male donor in good health and CMV-seronegative.

The J gene is TRBJ2-2, the V gene TRBV18; D possibly corresponds to TRBD1 (5 bases). CDR3 size: 17 residues. Germline V lookup: CDR1 KGHSH, CDR2 LQKENI. The ends were cut back, 3 bases at V and 5 bases at J, with 19 bases in the middle. CDR3 in amino acids: CASSPLPPGRRTGELFF. The DNA for the CDR3 is TGTGCCAGCTCACCCCTCCCCCCAGGGCGACGGACCGGGGAGCTGTTTTTT.

Many counts were recorded for this clone. Here the CDR3 reads CASSLGQGNEQYF. Here the CDR3 DNA reads TGTGCCAGCAGCCTGGGACAGGGTAACGAGCAGTACTTC. J is TRBJ2-7 and V is TRBV6-6; 9 bases agree with TRBD1. Germline V gene lookup returns CDR1 MNHNY and CDR2 SVGAGI (reference sequence). The CDR3 is 13 amino acids. The trim removed 6 bases at V and 5 bases at J, leaving 5 bases unmatched.

This clone was seen a few times. The chain has TRBV7-2 and TRBJ2-2; no clear D. CDR1 SGHTA and CDR2 FQGNSA come from the germline V gene. CDR3 size: 15 residues. V lost 8 bases, J lost 5 bases, and 18 bases lay in between. The CDR3 DNA reads TGTGCCAGCCCTTCTAGAGCCGCTCAAACCGGGGAGCTGTTTTTT. It encodes CASPSRAAQTGELFF.

The chain's CDR3 is CASSPRWGPSIETQYF. The DNA of the CDR3 is TGTGCCAGCAGTCCCCGCTGGGGGCCTTCTATCGAGACCCAGTACTTC. The chain uses TRBV27 and TRBJ2-5; tentatively, D is TRBD1 (6 bases). The CDR3 extends over 16 amino acids. V shed 5 bases and J shed 5 bases, with 21 bases lying between them. The germline gives CDR1 MNHEY, CDR2 SMNVEV (reference sequence).

V is TRBV6-5 and J is TRBJ2-5; D may be TRBD2 (6 bases). CDR1 is MNHEY and CDR2 is SVGAGI in the germline V gene. With 6 bases removed from V and 5 bases from J, the gap between germline ends came to 19 bases. The CDR3 contains 15 residues. CDR3 DNA: TGTGCCAGCAGACCCATGGGACTCGCCCAGGAGACCCAGTACTTC. It yields the protein CASRPMGLAQETQYF.

The V gene is TRBV14, the J gene TRBJ2-2; 7 bases map to TRBD1. The CDR3 totals 15 residues. Germline values: CDR1 SGHDN, CDR2 FVKESK. Trimming at V came to 2 bases and at J to 6 bases, leaving 6 bases not matched to a gene. The CDR3 nucleotides are TGTGCCAGCAGCCAAAGACAGGGCGTCTCCGGGGAGCTGTTTTTT. Its protein is CASSQRQGVSGELFF.

This clone was seen once. This CDR3 reads CASSPPTGKAFF. In DNA form, the CDR3 reads TGTGCCAGCAGTCCCCCCACAGGAAAAGCTTTCTTT. The chain has TRBV27 and TRBJ1-1; a weak D match, TRBD1 (5 bases). The germline gives CDR1 MNHEY, CDR2 SMNVEV (reference sequence). Trimming pared 5 bases from V and 9 bases from J, leaving 13 bases between. There are 12 residues in the CDR3.

The gene calls are TRBV27 and TRBJ2-2; 7 nucleotides align to TRBD1. From germline, CDR1 is MNHEY and CDR2 SMNVEV (reference sequence). The CDR3 covers 18 residues. The V segment lost 2 bases and the J segment 3 bases; nucleotides outside the gene matches: 12. The CDR3: CASSLETGPLPYTGELFF. The CDR3 DNA sequence: TGTGCCAGCAGTTTAGAGACAGGGCCACTTCCCTACACCGGGGAGCTGTTTTTT.

V usage is TRBV19 and J usage is TRBJ2-2; 9 bases map to TRBD1. Germline assignment: CDR1 LNHDA and CDR2 SQIVND (reference sequence). Trimming removed 8 bases from V and 3 bases from J; junction bases left unmatched: 10. This CDR3 spans 16 amino acids. The DNA for the CDR3 is TGTGCCAGTGAATACTACAGGGGGCAGGACACCGGGGAGCTGTTTTTT. Translation gives CASEYYRGQDTGELFF.

Here the CDR3 reads CASSFVLAGSDTQYF. CDR3 DNA sequence: TGTGCCAGCAGTTTTGTACTAGCGGGTTCAGATACGCAGTATTTT. This chain connects TRBV6-5 to TRBJ2-3; 9 bases fit TRBD2. Looked up from germline, CDR1 is MNHEY and CDR2 is SVGAGI. The CDR3 is 15 amino acids. V trimming: 4 bases; J trimming: 4 bases; junction bases outside the gene matches: 6.

This CDR3 is CASSQVGTSGHSEQFF. CDR3 bases: TGCGCCAGCAGCCAAGTTGGGACTAGCGGACATAGTGAGCAGTTCTTC. J is TRBJ2-1 and V is TRBV4-3, with TRBD2 matching over 11 bases. This CDR3 has 16 residues. Per germline, CDR1 LGHNA and CDR2 YSLEER. V lost 1 base to trimming and J lost 9 bases; unmatched junction nucleotides: 8.

The chain couples TRBV7-8 to TRBJ2-5, with 7 bases fitting TRBD1. This CDR3 has 17 residues. Trimming at V came to 5 bases and at J to 2 bases, leaving 14 bases not matched to a gene. Germline V lookup: CDR1 SGHVS, CDR2 FQNEAQ. CDR3 bases: TGTGCCAGCAGCGCCAGGGACAGCTACCCTGATCAAGAGACCCAGTACTTC. Amino acid sequence: CASSARDSYPDQETQYF.

The chain recombines TRBV27 with TRBJ2-2; D is possibly TRBD1 (6 bases). CDR3 length: 11 residues. Trimming pared 8 bases from V and 7 bases from J, leaving 8 bases between. Germline assignment: CDR1 MNHEY and CDR2 SMNVEV (reference sequence). CDR3: CASQGSGELFF. As DNA, the CDR3 is TGTGCCAGCCAGGGGAGCGGGGAGCTGTTTTTT.

The chain couples TRBV7-9 to TRBJ2-1; tentatively, D is TRBD1 (5 bases). Germline V CDR1 and CDR2: SEHNR, FQNEAQ (reference sequence). V dropped 5 bases and J dropped 0 bases, with 23 bases sitting between them. This CDR3 has 19 amino acids. This chain's CDR3 is CASSPLPAGYGSSYNEQFF. The CDR3 DNA reads as TGTGCCAGCAGCCCCCTCCCTGCAGGGTACGGTAGCTCCTACAATGAGCAGTTCTTC.

This rearrangement joins TRBV4-2 to TRBJ2-7; 12 bases map to TRBD2. The CDR3 consists of 15 residues. From germline, CDR1 is LGHNA and CDR2 YNFKEQ. The V segment lost 1 base and the J segment 3 bases; nucleotides outside the gene matches: 1. In DNA form, the CDR3 reads TGTGCCAGCAGCCAAGGACTAGCGGGGGACTACGAGCAGTACTTC. Translating it yields CASSQGLAGDYEQYF.

This clone was recorded a few times. The V gene is TRBV2, the J gene TRBJ1-1; unclear D gene. Germline values: CDR1 SNHLY, CDR2 FYNNEI. The CDR3 contains 13 residues. V was trimmed by 6 bases and J by 6 bases, leaving 14 bases between them. CDR3 amino acids: CASSLGADPEAFF. CDR3 nucleotides: TGTGCCAGCAGCTTAGGCGCGGATCCTGAAGCTTTCTTT.

This chain joins TRBV6-5 and TRBJ1-2; 7 bases match TRBD1. Germline CDR1 and CDR2: MNHEY and SVGAGI. The CDR3 consists of 14 residues. V lost 5 bases, J lost 5 bases, and 8 bases stayed unmatched. For the CDR3, the DNA is TGTGCCAGCAGTAAAACCGGGACAGAATATGGCTACACCTTC. It translates to CASSKTGTEYGYTF.

The sample holds a few counts of this clone. The chain recombines TRBV10-2 with TRBJ1-2, with D possibly being TRBD1 (6 bases). The germline gives CDR1 WSHSY, CDR2 SAAADI. V lost 3 bases and J lost 7, with 9 bases in between. There are 12 residues in the CDR3. The CDR3 is CASSEQGFGYTF. The DNA for the CDR3 is TGCGCCAGCAGTGAACAGGGTTTTGGCTACACCTTC.

To note about this clone: Other DNA sequences in this sample translate to the same CDR3. The rearrangement links TRBV7-3 to TRBJ2-7; the D gene is possibly TRBD2 (6 bases). The CDR3 spans 15 residues. The ends were cut back, 4 bases at V and 2 bases at J, with 15 bases in the middle. Germline CDR1 reads SGHTA; CDR2 reads FQGTGA. CDR3 sequence (DNA): TGTGCCAGCAGCTCCCATGGCGGGGTCACCTACGAGCAGTACTTC. It yields the protein CASSSHGGVTYEQYF.

J is TRBJ2-7 and V is TRBV7-9, with D perhaps matching TRBD1 (6 bases). With 5 bases removed from V and 4 bases from J, the gap between germline ends came to 18 bases. Germline values: CDR1 SEHNR, CDR2 FQNEAQ (reference sequence). CDR3 length equals 15 residues. CDR3 amino acids: CASSPPTGAQYEQYF. The DNA of the CDR3 is TGTGCCAGCAGCCCGCCGACAGGAGCCCAGTACGAGCAGTACTTC.

J is TRBJ1-6 and V is TRBV19; 9 bases are a match to TRBD1. The CDR3 runs to 13 residues. Losses at the gene ends were 8 bases for V and 10 bases for J; bases not matched to a gene: 6. In germline, CDR1 is LNHDA, CDR2 SQIVND (reference sequence). CDR3 DNA sequence: TGTGCCAGTTCCGGGACAGGGCGATCACCCCTCCACTTT. It translates to CASSGTGRSPLHF.

Concerning this clone: One end of the junction fails to match germline, which may point to a read error. This sequence joins TRBV7-9 and TRBJ1-1, with unresolved D. Germline V gives CDR1 SEHNR, CDR2 FQNEAQ (reference sequence). This CDR3 contains 12 residues. CDR3 DNA sequence: TGTTCCAGCAGCTCTCAGAAAATTGAAGCTTTCTTT. Its translation: CSSSSQKIEAFF.

The chain uses TRBV7-9 and TRBJ2-2, with 12 bases aligning to TRBD2. The V gene's germline CDR1 is SEHNR and CDR2 FQNEAQ (reference sequence). V shed 5 bases and J 5 bases; nucleotides not matched to a gene: 3. The length of the CDR3 is 15 residues. This CDR3 reads CASSRGLAGTGELFF. In DNA form, the CDR3 reads TGTGCCAGCAGCCGTGGACTAGCGGGAACCGGGGAGCTGTTTTTT.

V usage is TRBV7-6 and J usage is TRBJ2-7, with 9 nucleotides matching TRBD2. V dropped 4 bases and J dropped 3; count of bases not matched to a gene: 4. The CDR3 consists of 14 residues. Germline V gene lookup returns CDR1 SGHVS and CDR2 FNYEAQ. The CDR3 reads CASSWGLADYEQYF. The CDR3 region has the DNA TGTGCCAGCAGCTGGGGACTAGCCGACTACGAGCAGTACTTC.

The V call is TRBV6-1, the J call TRBJ1-5; D is possibly TRBD1 (5 bases). The CDR3 contains 19 residues. Deletions cut 3 bases from V and 0 bases from J, with 21 bases between. In germline, CDR1 is MNHNS, CDR2 SASEGT. The CDR3 DNA follows: TGTGCCAGCAGTGATCCCATGGGGCCTAGTCATTATAGCAATCAGCCCCAGCATTTT. Translated, it gives CASSDPMGPSHYSNQPQHF.

The table lists this clone with a count of one. V usage is TRBV27 and J usage is TRBJ2-1; tentatively, D is TRBD2 (6 bases). This CDR3 is built from 11 residues. Looked up from germline, CDR1 is MNHEY and CDR2 is SMNVEV (reference sequence). Trimming shortened V by 10 bases and J by 9 bases, and 13 bases separated the two germline ends. CDR3 region: CAIGAGGEQFF. CDR3 in DNA: TGTGCCATCGGAGCCGGGGGTGAGCAGTTCTTC.